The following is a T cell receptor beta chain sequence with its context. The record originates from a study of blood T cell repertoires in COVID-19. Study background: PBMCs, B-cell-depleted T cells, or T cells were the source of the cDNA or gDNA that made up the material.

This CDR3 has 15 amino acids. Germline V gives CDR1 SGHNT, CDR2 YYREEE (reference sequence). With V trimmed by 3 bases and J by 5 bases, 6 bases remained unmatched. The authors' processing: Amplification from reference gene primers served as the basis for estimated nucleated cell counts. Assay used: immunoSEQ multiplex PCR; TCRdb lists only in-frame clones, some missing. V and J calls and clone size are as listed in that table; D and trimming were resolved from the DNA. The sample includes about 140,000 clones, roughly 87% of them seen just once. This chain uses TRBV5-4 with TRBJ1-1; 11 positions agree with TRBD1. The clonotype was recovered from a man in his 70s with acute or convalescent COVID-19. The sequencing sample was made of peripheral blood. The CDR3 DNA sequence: TGTGCCAGCAGCTCTCCCGGGACAGGGGGGACTGAAGCTTTCTTT. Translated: CASSSPGTGGTEAFF.